The 26 T cell receptor beta chains given below trace back to one sample, sequenced in a study of blood T cell repertoires in COVID-19. The table came from immunoSEQ multiplex PCR; TCRdb's copy has only in-frame clones and leaves some out. The sample records 150,000 to 250,000 clones, 82% being singletons. The specimen was PBMCs or T cells enriched from blood (not recorded which). These receptors came from a man aged 35 to 55 who had recovered from COVID-19.

This clone was detected only a few times. The gene calls are TRBV5-8 and TRBJ1-5; D call uncertain. Germline V gives CDR1 SGHTS, CDR2 YDEGEE. There are 14 residues in the CDR3. The V end was cut by 0 bases, the J end by 1 base, with 5 bases between. CDR3 sequence: CASSLAESNQPQHF. The CDR3, as DNA: TGTGCCAGCAGCTTGGCGGAGAGCAATCAGCCCCAGCATTTT.

V and J are TRBV7-3 and TRBJ2-3; TRBD2 matches 8 bases. Trimming at V came to 2 bases and at J to 4 bases, leaving 8 bases not matched to a gene. Germline assignment: CDR1 SGHTA and CDR2 FQGTGA. The CDR3 runs to 16 residues. As DNA, the CDR3 is TGTGCCAGCAGCTTAGCGGGGGGCTTTATTGCAGATACGCAGTATTTT. It encodes CASSLAGGFIADTQYF.

There are a few counts of this clone. The chain joins TRBV30 to TRBJ1-1; 7 bases match TRBD1. The V and J ends lost 0 bases and 4 bases, in that order; junction bases with no gene match: 5. CDR1 GTSNPN and CDR2 SVGIG come from the germline V gene (reference sequence). CDR3 length equals 14 residues. The chain's CDR3 is CAWSVPGGGTEAFF. The CDR3 DNA reads TGTGCCTGGAGTGTACCAGGGGGAGGCACTGAAGCTTTCTTT.

The chain uses TRBV5-1 and TRBJ1-2; 9 bases map to TRBD1. V lost 5 bases and J lost 3; bases outside the gene matches: 5. This CDR3 has 14 residues. Germline CDR1 and CDR2: SGHRS and YFSETQ. Written as DNA, the CDR3 is TGCGCCAGCAGACAGGGGGCGGAGGACTATGGCTACACCTTC. Amino acids: CASRQGAEDYGYTF.

This rearrangement joins TRBV29-1 to TRBJ2-1; a weak D match, TRBD1 (7 bases). Germline V gives CDR1 SQVTM, CDR2 ANQGSEA. V lost 7 bases to trimming and J lost 10 bases, with 20 bases between them. There are 13 residues in the CDR3. DNA for the CDR3: TGCAGCGCGGCGGGACAGTCTTACCTCGAGCAGTTCTTC. It encodes CSAAGQSYLEQFF.

The chain employs TRBV10-3 and TRBJ1-1; 7 bases match TRBD1. Germline CDR1 is ENHRY and CDR2 is SYGVKD. V lost 7 bases, J lost 0 bases, and 14 bases stayed unmatched. CDR3 length: 17 residues. CDR3 loop: CAIKTDREGVMNTEAFF. The CDR3 bases are TGTGCCATCAAGACCGACAGGGAAGGGGTCATGAACACTGAAGCTTTCTTT.

The sample holds a few counts of this clone. J is TRBJ2-5 and V is TRBV7-2; D ambiguous. V lost 1 base and J 1 base, leaving 13 bases between the germline ends. CDR1 and CDR2 (germline): SGHTA, FQGNSA. The CDR3 is made up of 16 amino acids. CDR3 sequence reads: CASSLGRGLTQETQYF. DNA of the CDR3: TGTGCCAGCAGCTTAGGCAGAGGTTTGACCCAAGAGACCCAGTACTTC.

This clone appeared once. This sequence joins TRBV6-5 and TRBJ2-2, with TRBD1 identical over 9 bases. Germline CDR1 is MNHEY and CDR2 is SVGAGI. This CDR3 is built from 14 residues. The V and J ends lost 2 bases and 7 bases, in that order; junction bases with no gene match: 2. The CDR3 loop is CASSYGQGFGELFF. The CDR3 bases are TGTGCCAGCAGTTACGGACAGGGGTTCGGGGAGCTGTTTTTT.

The rearrangement uses TRBV7-2 and TRBJ2-2, with 8 bases lining up with TRBD1. Germline-derived CDR1 and CDR2 are SGHTA and FQGNSA. The V segment lost 5 bases and the J segment 0 bases; nucleotides outside the gene matches: 5. The CDR3 totals 16 residues. The CDR3 here is CASSPGQGSNTGELFF. CDR3 nucleotides: TGTGCCAGCAGCCCAGGACAGGGTTCGAACACCGGGGAGCTGTTTTTT. The full variable domain, its missing parts supplied by reference TRBV7-2 and TRBJ2-2, is GAGVSQSPSNKVTEKGKDVELRCDPISGHTALYWYRQSLGQGLEFLIYFQGNSAPDKSGLPSDRFSAERTGGSVSTLTIQRTQQEDSAVYLCASSPGQGSNTGELFFGEGSRLTVL.

CDR3 in DNA: TGTGCCAGCAGCTTGAACAGATACTTGGGACTAGCGGCATCCTACGAGCAGTACTTC. Protein: CASSLNRYLGLAASYEQYF. The chain has TRBV9 and TRBJ2-7, with 11 bases matching TRBD2. V was clipped by 4 bases and J by 1 base; unmatched bases: 16. The germline CDR1 and CDR2 sequences are SGDLS and YYNGEE. This CDR3 comprises 19 residues.

The V call is TRBV5-1, the J call TRBJ1-2, with TRBD1 matching over 9 bases. Germline V gene data show CDR1 as SGHRS and CDR2 as YFSETQ. Losses at the gene ends were 4 bases for V and 4 bases for J; bases not matched to a gene: 8. This CDR3 has 15 amino acids. CDR3 nucleotides: TGCGCCAGCAGCCTGGGGACAGGGTCGGGCTATGGCTACACCTTC. This translates into CASSLGTGSGYGYTF.

The chain joins TRBV7-9 to TRBJ1-5; TRBD1 agrees at 10 bases. The CDR3 is 15 residues long. The germline V gene has CDR1 SEHNR and CDR2 FQNEAQ (reference sequence). The J segment lost 5 bases and the V segment lost 5 bases, leaving 6 bases of the junction unmatched. CDR3 coding DNA: TGTGCCAGCAGCCCCCTCGGGACAGGGGATCAGCCCCAGCATTTT. It yields the protein CASSPLGTGDQPQHF.

V is TRBV4-1 and J is TRBJ1-5, with D maybe TRBD1 (6 bases). This CDR3 has 15 residues. Trimming took 0 bases from V and 2 from J, leaving 8 bases between them. From germline, CDR1 is MGHRA and CDR2 YSYEKL. CDR3 nucleotides: TGCGCCAGCAGCCAAGAATCAGGGGGCAATCAGCCCCAGCATTTT. Protein product: CASSQESGGNQPQHF.

The genes are TRBV6-5 and TRBJ2-1, with D perhaps matching TRBD1 (6 bases). Germline CDR1 reads MNHEY; CDR2 reads SVGAGI. CDR3 length: 14 amino acids. Deletions cut 3 bases from V and 2 bases from J, with 8 bases between. CDR3 residues: CASSYGGPYNEQFF. CDR3 nucleotide sequence: TGTGCCAGCAGTTATGGGGGCCCCTACAATGAGCAGTTCTTC.

The V gene is TRBV6-2 or TRBV6-3, the J gene TRBJ1-1, with a possible D match to TRBD1 (6 bases). Germline loops: CDR1 MNHEY, CDR2 SVGEGT. Trimming removed 2 bases at V and 0 bases at J, with 13 bases between. The CDR3 loop spans 16 amino acids. CDR3 bases: TGTGCCAGCAGTTACAACAGGGTTAGCATGAACACTGAAGCTTTCTTT. It specifies CASSYNRVSMNTEAFF.

The rearrangement joins TRBV5-7 to TRBJ2-7; the D is unclear. TRBV5-7 is an ORF for which the function is uncertain. The CDR3 spans 12 residues. V dropped 4 bases and J dropped 3 bases, with 8 bases sitting between them. This CDR3 is CASSLALYEQYV. The CDR3 DNA reads TGTGCCAGCAGCCTGGCCCTCTACGAGCAGTACGTC.

This rearrangement joins TRBV2 to TRBJ2-3; TRBD2 is a possible D gene (5 bases). CDR3 length: 14 residues. The germline gives CDR1 SNHLY, CDR2 FYNNEI. Trimming stripped 8 bases from V and 0 bases from J, with 12 bases between. In nucleotides, the CDR3 is TGTGCCAGCGGGCAGACTACTAGCACAGATACGCAGTATTTT. Protein sequence: CASGQTTSTDTQYF.

Here the CDR3 reads CASSLAGGTYNEQFF. CDR3 in DNA: TGTGCCAGCAGCTTAGCGGGGGGAACCTACAATGAGCAGTTCTTC. The chain combines TRBV7-6 with TRBJ2-1; maybe TRBD2 (6 bases). The germline CDR1 and CDR2 sequences are SGHVS and FNYEAQ. V was pared by 0 bases and J by 2 bases, with 8 bases between. There are 15 residues in the CDR3.

The chain carries TRBV24-1 and TRBJ2-3, with 8 bases aligning to TRBD2. After removal of 4 bases from V and 4 bases from J, the junction contained 9 bases not matched to a gene. The germline gives CDR1 KGHDR, CDR2 SFDVKD. This CDR3 is built from 16 residues. As DNA, the CDR3 is TGTGCCACCAGTGAAGGCGTAGCGGGAAGATCAGATACGCAGTATTTT. Translation gives CATSEGVAGRSDTQYF.

This chain joins TRBV7-8 and TRBJ1-5; D is unclear. Per germline, CDR1 SGHVS and CDR2 FQNEAQ. CDR3 length equals 14 residues. Trimming took off 5 bases at V and 6 bases at J, with 14 bases between the two ends. The CDR3 DNA is TGTGCCAGCAGCCCTGCGGGGTTGGGTCAGCCCCAGCATTTT. This translates into CASSPAGLGQPQHF.

The chain has TRBV30 and TRBJ2-5; D perhaps matches TRBD2 (6 bases). CDR1 and CDR2 (germline): GTSNPN, SVGIG (reference sequence). CDR3 length: 12 residues. Trimming left V 3 bases short and J 5 bases short, with 10 bases between. The CDR3 loop is CAWRGGEETQYF. CDR3 in DNA: TGTGCCTGGAGAGGAGGGGAGGAGACCCAGTACTTC.

The chain has TRBV28 and TRBJ2-7; the D gene is possibly TRBD1 (6 bases). CDR1 is MDHEN, CDR2 SYDVKM, per germline. The CDR3 length is 15 residues. V gave up 1 base and J gave up 0 bases, with 10 bases separating them. The CDR3 region is CASSLLGQNSYEQYF. CDR3 DNA sequence: TGTGCCAGCAGTTTATTGGGACAAAACTCCTACGAGCAGTACTTC.

This sequence joins TRBV29-1 and TRBJ1-2; D gene uncertain. From germline, CDR1 is SQVTM and CDR2 ANQGSEA. This CDR3 spans 13 amino acids. V dropped 2 bases and J dropped 4 bases, with 11 bases sitting between them. In DNA, the CDR3 is TGCAGCGTTGAACGGGAGACAACCTATGGCTACACCTTC. Translated, it gives CSVERETTYGYTF.

The rearrangement uses TRBV28 and TRBJ1-5; 9 bases agree with TRBD1. This CDR3 comprises 16 residues. CDR1 is MDHEN, CDR2 SYDVKM, per germline. J was trimmed by 4 bases and V by 6 bases; bases with no gene match: 10. CDR3 amino acids: CASRGHGTGINQPQHF. The CDR3 nucleotides are TGTGCCAGCAGAGGACATGGGACAGGGATTAATCAGCCCCAGCATTTT.

The rearrangement links TRBV6-5 to TRBJ2-7; a weak D match, TRBD1 (6 bases). V was pared by 0 bases and J by 3 bases, with 12 bases between. Germline V lookup: CDR1 MNHEY, CDR2 SVGAGI. There are 15 residues in the CDR3. The CDR3 here is CASSYSKDRFYEQYF. CDR3 DNA: TGTGCCAGCAGTTACTCTAAGGACAGATTCTACGAGCAGTACTTC.

V usage is TRBV28 and J usage is TRBJ2-7; 9 bases agree with TRBD2. Germline V gene lookup returns CDR1 MDHEN and CDR2 SYDVKM. This CDR3 is 17 amino acids long. J was trimmed by 5 bases and V by 5 bases; bases with no gene match: 16. The CDR3 loop is CASSPRRGREGLNEQYF. The CDR3 DNA sequence: TGTGCCAGCAGTCCCCGCCGGGGGCGGGAGGGCCTCAACGAGCAGTACTTC.